This T cell receptor (beta chain) was retrieved from a study of T cells after yellow fever vaccination (dated by TCRdb to about 2019). In the study overall: Libraries from fractions with low cell numbers were prepared with the SMART-Seq v4 Ultra Low Input RNA kit. To track T-cell clones before and after primary and booster YFV17D yellow fever vaccination, bulk TCR alpha and beta repertoires were sequenced longitudinally. Two healthy male donors made up the cohort, one aged 18 to 29 years and the other aged 30 to 39 years. Bulk PBMC replicates and cell subsets were isolated from blood drawn at multiple timepoints before and after both primary and secondary immunization. Paper-wide results and their limitations: The secondary T-cell response was found to be weaker but faster than the primary response, with a peak reached on day 5 rather than on day 15. FACS-sorted repertoires could contain abundant contaminating clonotypes from the bulk population, so computational filtering was required. A small fraction of clonotypes showed up in both the CD4 and CD8 compartments, probably as a result of convergent recombination. Only a couple of donors were included in the study, so the extent to which the findings can be generalized is limited. After the booster, most of the clones that had expanded following primary vaccination were detected again (just under 97% of CD4 and around 90% of CD8), which suggests that memory was broadly maintained.

This sample's treatment or condition label indicates: live attenuated yellow fever vaccine strain. At each blood-draw timepoint, two biological replicates of bulk PBMCs were collected. PBMCs were isolated from peripheral blood using a standard Ficoll-Paque protocol. RNA was extracted with TriZol from bulk PBMCs, CD4 and CD8 fractions, and dextramer-positive and dextramer-negative fractions. This clonotype came up a few times. Its antigen has not been determined. The record has no base qualities; no much larger clone is one base away. TCR cDNA was synthesized by 5'RACE template switching, through which a universal primer site and unique molecular identifiers were introduced. cDNA synthesis was primed from both the TCR alpha and TCR beta constant segments. Two PCR steps were used to amplify libraries, with sample barcodes and sequencing adapters being added in the second step. Sequencing of the libraries was done on either Illumina HiSeq 2500 (2x100 bp) or NovaSeq (2x150 bp). The study's own analysis went as follows. MIGEC handled demultiplexing of reads and collapsing into UMI consensus sequences, while MiXCR performed V(D)J alignment. Vaccine-responding clonotypes were identified with edgeR using replicate PBMC samples, with FDR below 0.01 and a log2 fold change above 5 up to day 15 being required. Bulk clonotypes were assigned CD4 or CD8 identity according to which sequenced CD4 or CD8 repertoire held them at higher abundance. Through fastp at Q25 and MiXCR, TCRdb rebuilt clones from the public reads, retaining in-frame beta chains. Every distinct CDR3 protein forms one entry, paired with its most common genes and DNA. The V and J calls shown here were made by TCRdb, not taken from the authors' results. The sample yields hundreds of thousands of distinct CDR3 sequences; approximately 9% were counted once. Approximately 19% of the sample lies in the top ten.

V is reduced by 4 bases and J by 7 bases, leaving a spacing of 11 bases between them. The germline V gene encodes CDR1 SGDLS and CDR2 YYNGEE. The CDR3 holds 12 amino acids from the cysteine to the phenylalanine. Of the read, only the CDR3 DNA is kept; its 36 bases are in frame from base 1. The receptor comes from a man aged 18 to 30 who received the YFV17D yellow fever vaccine. This chain joins TRBV9 to TRBJ1-2; the D gene is unclear. The sequencing used PBMCs, collected on the day of the first yellow fever vaccination. The CDR3 region: CASSPFRIGYTF. The DNA sequence is given as TGTGCCAGCAGCCCTTTCCGCATTGGCTACACCTTC.